This TCR beta chain was obtained from a study of blood T cell repertoires in COVID-19. Study information: The study drew acute and convalescent COVID-19 samples from the United States, Italy and Spain. PBMCs, B-cell-depleted T cells, or T cells provided the cDNA or gDNA that made up the material.

As handled by the study authors: Amplifying reference gene primers gave estimates of nucleated cell counts. The assay was immunoSEQ multiplex PCR, and TCRdb's table has in-frame clones only and misses some. V, J and clone size are taken as reported in that table, and D and trimming were inferred from the DNA itself. The table lists some 160,000 clones, approximately 87% of them singletons, with about 3.9% in the top ten. The CDR3 has 16 amino acids. V was shortened by 3 bases and J by 6 bases, with 18 bases between the two germline ends. The germline gives CDR1 SNHLY, CDR2 FYNNEI. J is TRBJ2-4 and V is TRBV2; a weak D match, TRBD1 (5 bases). The receptor comes from a woman aged 70 to 79 with acute or convalescent COVID-19. Input material: peripheral blood. The DNA of the CDR3 is TGTGCCAGCAGTGATATAAGAAGACAGTTGGGAAACATTCAGTACTTC. Its protein product is CASSDIRRQLGNIQYF.